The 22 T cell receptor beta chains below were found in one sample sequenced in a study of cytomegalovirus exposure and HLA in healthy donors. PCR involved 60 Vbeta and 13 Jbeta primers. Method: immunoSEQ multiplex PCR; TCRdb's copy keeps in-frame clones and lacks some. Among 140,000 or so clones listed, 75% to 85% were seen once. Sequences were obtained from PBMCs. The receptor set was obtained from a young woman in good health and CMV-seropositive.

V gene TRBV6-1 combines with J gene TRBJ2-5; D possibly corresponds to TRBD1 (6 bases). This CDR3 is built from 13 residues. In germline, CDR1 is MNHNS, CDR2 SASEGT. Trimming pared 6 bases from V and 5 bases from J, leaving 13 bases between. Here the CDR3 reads CASRGGLPETQYF. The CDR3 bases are TGTGCCAGCAGAGGGGGTCTTCCGGAGACCCAGTACTTC.

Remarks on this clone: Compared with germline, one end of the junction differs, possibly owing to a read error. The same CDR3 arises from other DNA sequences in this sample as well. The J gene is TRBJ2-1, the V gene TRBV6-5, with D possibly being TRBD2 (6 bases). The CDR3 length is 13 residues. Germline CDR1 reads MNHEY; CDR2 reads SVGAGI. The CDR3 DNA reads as TGCGCCAGCAGCACGGGACTTTACAATGAGCAGTTCTTC. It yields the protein CASSTGLYNEQFF.

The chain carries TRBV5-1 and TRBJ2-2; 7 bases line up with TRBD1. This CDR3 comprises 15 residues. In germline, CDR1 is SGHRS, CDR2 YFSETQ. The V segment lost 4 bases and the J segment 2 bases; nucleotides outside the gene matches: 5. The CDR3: CASSNRDSNTGELFF. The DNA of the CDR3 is TGCGCCAGCAGCAACCGGGACAGCAACACCGGGGAGCTGTTTTTT.

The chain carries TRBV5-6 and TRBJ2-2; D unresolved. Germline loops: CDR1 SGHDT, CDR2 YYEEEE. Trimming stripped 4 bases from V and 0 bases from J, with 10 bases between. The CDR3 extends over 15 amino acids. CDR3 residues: CASSLIRANTGELFF. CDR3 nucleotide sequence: TGTGCCAGCAGCCTAATCCGCGCGAACACCGGGGAGCTGTTTTTT. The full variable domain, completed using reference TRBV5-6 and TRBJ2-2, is DAGVTQSPTHLIKTRGQQVTLRCSPKSGHDTVSWYQQALGQGPQFIFQYYEEEERQRGNFPDRFSGHQFPNYSSELNVNALLLGDSALYLCASSLIRANTGELFFGEGSRLTVL.

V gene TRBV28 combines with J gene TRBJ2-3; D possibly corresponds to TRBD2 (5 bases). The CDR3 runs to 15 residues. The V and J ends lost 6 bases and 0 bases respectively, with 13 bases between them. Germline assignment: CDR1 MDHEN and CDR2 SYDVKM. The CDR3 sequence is CASSRSGWSTDTQYF. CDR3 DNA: TGTGCCAGCAGCCGCTCGGGGTGGAGCACAGATACGCAGTATTTT.

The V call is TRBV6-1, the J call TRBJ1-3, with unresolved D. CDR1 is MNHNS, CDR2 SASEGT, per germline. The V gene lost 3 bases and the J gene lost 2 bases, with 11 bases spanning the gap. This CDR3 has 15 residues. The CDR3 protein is CASSDPRGAGNTIYF. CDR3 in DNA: TGTGCCAGCAGTGACCCCCGCGGGGCTGGAAACACCATATATTTT.

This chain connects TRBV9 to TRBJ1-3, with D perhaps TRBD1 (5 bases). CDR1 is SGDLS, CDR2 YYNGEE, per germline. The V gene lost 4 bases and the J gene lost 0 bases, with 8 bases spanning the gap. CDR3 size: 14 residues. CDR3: CASSPGVSGNTIYF. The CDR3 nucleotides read TGTGCCAGCAGCCCGGGGGTCTCTGGAAACACCATATATTTT.

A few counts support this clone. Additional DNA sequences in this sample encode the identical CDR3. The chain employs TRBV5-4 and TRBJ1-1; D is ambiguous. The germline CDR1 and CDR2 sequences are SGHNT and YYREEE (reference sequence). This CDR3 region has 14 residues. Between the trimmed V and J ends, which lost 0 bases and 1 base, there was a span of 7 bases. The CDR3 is CASSLGRGNTEAFF. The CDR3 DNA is TGTGCCAGCAGCTTGGGTCGGGGGAACACTGAAGCTTTCTTT.

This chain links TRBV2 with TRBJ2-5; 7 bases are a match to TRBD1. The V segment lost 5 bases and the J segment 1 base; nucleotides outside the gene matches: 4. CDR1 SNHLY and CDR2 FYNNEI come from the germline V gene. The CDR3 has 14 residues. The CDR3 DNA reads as TGTGCCAGCAGTCCGGGACAGACCCAAGAGACCCAGTACTTC. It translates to CASSPGQTQETQYF.

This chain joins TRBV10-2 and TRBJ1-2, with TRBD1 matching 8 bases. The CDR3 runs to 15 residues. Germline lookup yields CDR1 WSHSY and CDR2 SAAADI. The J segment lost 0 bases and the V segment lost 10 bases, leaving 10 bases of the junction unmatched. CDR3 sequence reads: CAILLMTGANYGYTF. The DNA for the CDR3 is TGCGCCATACTCCTCATGACAGGGGCTAACTATGGCTACACCTTC.

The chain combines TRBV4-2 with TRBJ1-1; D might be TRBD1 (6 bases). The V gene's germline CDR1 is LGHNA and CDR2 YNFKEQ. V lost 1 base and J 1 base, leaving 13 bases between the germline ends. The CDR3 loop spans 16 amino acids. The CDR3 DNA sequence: TGTGCCAGCAGCCAAGTTTGGGCAGGGGCGAACACTGAAGCTTTCTTT. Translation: CASSQVWAGANTEAFF.

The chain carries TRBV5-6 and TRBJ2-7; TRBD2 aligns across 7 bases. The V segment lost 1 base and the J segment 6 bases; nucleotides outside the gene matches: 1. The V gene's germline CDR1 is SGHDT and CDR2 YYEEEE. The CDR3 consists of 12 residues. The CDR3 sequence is CASSLPGGEQYF. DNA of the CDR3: TGTGCCAGCAGCTTGCCGGGGGGCGAGCAGTACTTC. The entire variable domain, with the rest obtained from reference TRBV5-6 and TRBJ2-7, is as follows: DAGVTQSPTHLIKTRGQQVTLRCSPKSGHDTVSWYQQALGQGPQFIFQYYEEEERQRGNFPDRFSGHQFPNYSSELNVNALLLGDSALYLCASSLPGGEQYFGPGTRLTVT.

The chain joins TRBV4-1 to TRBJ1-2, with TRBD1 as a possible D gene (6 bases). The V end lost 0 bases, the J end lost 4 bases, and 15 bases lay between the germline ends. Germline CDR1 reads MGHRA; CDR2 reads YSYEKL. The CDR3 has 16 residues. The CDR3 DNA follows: TGCGCCAGCAGCCAAGATAAAGGGGGAGTGGTCTATGGCTACACCTTC. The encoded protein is CASSQDKGGVVYGYTF.

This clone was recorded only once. In DNA form, the CDR3 reads TGTGCCAGCAGCTTCGGTGTGGCGGGGACAGATACGCAGTATTTT. This sequence encodes CASSFGVAGTDTQYF. The gene calls are TRBV5-6 and TRBJ2-3; tentatively, D is TRBD2 (6 bases). Trimming shortened V by 2 bases and J by 3 bases, and 13 bases separated the two germline ends. Germline V lookup: CDR1 SGHDT, CDR2 YYEEEE. The CDR3 loop spans 15 amino acids.

In DNA form, the CDR3 reads TGTGCCACCAGCAGAGAGCCAGGAGGGCTGCACGAGCAGTACTTC. It yields the protein CATSREPGGLHEQYF. The rearrangement uses TRBV15 and TRBJ2-7, with a possible D match to TRBD2 (6 bases). The V gene lost 0 bases and the J gene lost 5 bases, with 14 bases spanning the gap. The CDR3 consists of 15 residues. CDR1 is LNHNV and CDR2 is YYDKDF in the germline V gene (reference sequence).

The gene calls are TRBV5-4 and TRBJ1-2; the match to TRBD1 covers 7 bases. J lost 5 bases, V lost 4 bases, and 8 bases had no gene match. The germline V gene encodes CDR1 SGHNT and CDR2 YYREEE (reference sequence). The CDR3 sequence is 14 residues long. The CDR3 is CASSPGDSPYGYTF. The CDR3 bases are TGTGCCAGCAGCCCAGGGGACAGCCCTTATGGCTACACCTTC.

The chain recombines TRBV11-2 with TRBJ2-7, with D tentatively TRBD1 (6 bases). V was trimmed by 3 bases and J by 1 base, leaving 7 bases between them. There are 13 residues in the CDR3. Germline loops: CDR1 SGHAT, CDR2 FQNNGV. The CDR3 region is CASSLDRSYEQYF. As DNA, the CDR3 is TGTGCCAGCAGCTTGGACAGATCCTACGAGCAGTACTTC.

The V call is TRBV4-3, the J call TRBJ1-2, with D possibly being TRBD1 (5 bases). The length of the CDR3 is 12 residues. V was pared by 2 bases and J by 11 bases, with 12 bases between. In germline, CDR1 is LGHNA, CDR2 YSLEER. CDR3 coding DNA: TGCGCCAGCAGCCAAACGGACACCGGGTACACCTTC. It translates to CASSQTDTGYTF.

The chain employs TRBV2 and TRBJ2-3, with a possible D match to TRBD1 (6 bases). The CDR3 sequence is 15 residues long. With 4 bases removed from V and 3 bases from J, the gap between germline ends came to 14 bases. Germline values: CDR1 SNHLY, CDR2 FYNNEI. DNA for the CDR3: TGTGCCAGCAGTGTTGTCAGGGGTTATACAGATACGCAGTATTTT. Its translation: CASSVVRGYTDTQYF.

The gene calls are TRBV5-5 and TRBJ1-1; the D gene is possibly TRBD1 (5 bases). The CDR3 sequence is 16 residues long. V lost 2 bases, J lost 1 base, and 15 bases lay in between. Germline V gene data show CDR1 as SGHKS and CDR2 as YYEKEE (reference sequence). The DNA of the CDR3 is TGTGCCAGCAGCTTAAGGGGAGGAGCCACGAACACTGAAGCTTTCTTT. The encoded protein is CASSLRGGATNTEAFF. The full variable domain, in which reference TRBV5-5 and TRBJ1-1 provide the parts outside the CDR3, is DAGVTQSPTHLIKTRGQQVTLRCSPISGHKSVSWYQQVLGQGPQFIFQYYEKEERGRGNFPDRFSARQFPNYSSELNVNALLLGDSALYLCASSLRGGATNTEAFFGQGTRLTVV.

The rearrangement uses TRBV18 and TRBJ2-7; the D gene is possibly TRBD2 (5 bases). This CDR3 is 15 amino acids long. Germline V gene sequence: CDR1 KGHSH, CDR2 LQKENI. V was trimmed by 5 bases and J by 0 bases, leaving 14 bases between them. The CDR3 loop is CASSTTGKSSYEQYF. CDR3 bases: TGTGCCAGCTCAACTACCGGGAAGTCCTCCTACGAGCAGTACTTC.

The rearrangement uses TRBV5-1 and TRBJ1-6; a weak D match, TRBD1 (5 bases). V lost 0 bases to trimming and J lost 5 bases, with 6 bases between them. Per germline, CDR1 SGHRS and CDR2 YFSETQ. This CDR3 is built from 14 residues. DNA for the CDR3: TGCGCCAGCAGCTTGGAGACAGATAATTCACCCCTCCACTTT. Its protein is CASSLETDNSPLHF.